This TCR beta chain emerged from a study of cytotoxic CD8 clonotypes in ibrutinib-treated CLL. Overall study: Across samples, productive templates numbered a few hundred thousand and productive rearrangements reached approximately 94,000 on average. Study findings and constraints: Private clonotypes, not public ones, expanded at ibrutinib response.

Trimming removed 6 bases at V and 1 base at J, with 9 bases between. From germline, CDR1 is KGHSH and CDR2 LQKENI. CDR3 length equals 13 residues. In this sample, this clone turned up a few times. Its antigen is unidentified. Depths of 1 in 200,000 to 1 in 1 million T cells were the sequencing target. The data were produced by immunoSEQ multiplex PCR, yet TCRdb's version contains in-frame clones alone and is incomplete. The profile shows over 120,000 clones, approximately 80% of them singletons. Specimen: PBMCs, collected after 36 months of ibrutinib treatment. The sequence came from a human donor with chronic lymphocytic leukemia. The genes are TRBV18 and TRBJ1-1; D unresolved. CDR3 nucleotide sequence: TGTGCCAGCTCTGCCGGCGGGAACACTGAAGCTTTCTTT. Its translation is CASSAGGNTEAFF. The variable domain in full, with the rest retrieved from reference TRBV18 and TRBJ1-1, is NAGVMQNPRHLVRRRGQEARLRCSPMKGHSHVYWYRQLPEEGLKFMVYLQKENIIDESGMPKERFSAEFPKEGPSILRIQQVVRGDSAAYFCASSAGGNTEAFFGQGTRLTVV.